The 20 T cell receptor beta chains listed next were all sequenced from one sample in a study of blood T cell repertoires in COVID-19. The assay was immunoSEQ multiplex PCR, and TCRdb's table has in-frame clones only and misses some. The profile covers roughly 16,000 clones, with around 90% appearing a single time and around 48% taken by the ten largest. Source material: peripheral blood. Receptor source: a human donor in a cohort sampled during active COVID-19.

The genes are TRBV7-9 and TRBJ2-5, with 7 bases that match TRBD1. Germline trimming cut 5 bases from V and 2 bases from J; bases unmatched to any gene: 2. The germline gives CDR1 SEHNR, CDR2 FQNEAQ (reference sequence). This CDR3 is 13 amino acids long. CDR3 sequence: CASSRGQQETQYF. Here the CDR3 DNA reads TGTGCCAGCAGCCGGGGACAGCAAGAGACCCAGTACTTC.

This chain uses TRBV2 with TRBJ2-7; the D gene is possibly TRBD1 (5 bases). This CDR3 contains 14 residues. Germline V gene data show CDR1 as SNHLY and CDR2 as FYNNEI. The V end lost 3 bases, the J end lost 9 bases, and 18 bases lay between the germline ends. This CDR3 is CASSDGGALTVQYF. CDR3 coding DNA: TGTGCCAGCAGTGACGGTGGGGCCCTTACGGTGCAGTACTTC.

This chain uses TRBV19 with TRBJ2-6; D is unresolved. CDR3 length: 17 amino acids. Germline CDR1 and CDR2: LNHDA and SQIVND (reference sequence). Deletions cut 1 base from V and 0 bases from J, with 10 bases between. The CDR3: CASSIGSFASGANVLTF. The CDR3 DNA is TGTGCCAGTAGTATAGGCAGTTTCGCCTCTGGGGCCAACGTCCTGACTTTC.

The gene calls are TRBV19 and TRBJ2-7; D is possibly TRBD1 (6 bases). The CDR3 is 15 amino acids. The germline gives CDR1 LNHDA, CDR2 SQIVND (reference sequence). Trimming took off 4 bases at V and 0 bases at J, with 13 bases between the two ends. CDR3 DNA sequence: TGTGCCAGTAGTACCCGGACAGCGAGCTCCTACGAGCAGTACTTC. It is translated as CASSTRTASSYEQYF.

This sequence joins TRBV25-1 and TRBJ2-2, with 11 bases lining up with TRBD2. Germline-derived CDR1 and CDR2 are MGHDK and SYGVNS. Trimming at V came to 6 bases and at J to 6 bases, leaving 9 bases not matched to a gene. This CDR3 has 16 residues. CDR3 DNA: TGTGCCAGCAGGGATCTAGCGGGGGGCCTACCCGGGGAGCTGTTTTTT. It encodes CASRDLAGGLPGELFF. The whole variable domain, filled in from reference TRBV25-1 and TRBJ2-2, reads EADIYQTPRYLVIGTGKKITLECSQTMGHDKMYWYQQDPGMELHLIHYSYGVNSTEKGDLSSESTVSRIRTEHFPLTLESARPSHTSQYLCASRDLAGGLPGELFFGEGSRLTVL.

CDR3 region: CASSVSPTRTETQYF. The CDR3 nucleotides read TGTGCCAGCAGCGTATCCCCAACTAGGACCGAGACCCAGTACTTC. The V and J genes are TRBV9 and TRBJ2-5, with TRBD2 as a possible D gene (5 bases). V lost 1 base, J lost 5 bases, and 15 bases lay in between. CDR1 and CDR2 from the germline V gene are SGDLS and YYNGEE. The CDR3 is 15 residues long.

The chain uses TRBV10-3 and TRBJ1-2; TRBD1 agrees at 8 bases. The CDR3 has 15 amino acids. The germline V gene has CDR1 ENHRY and CDR2 SYGVKD. V trimming: 0 bases; J trimming: 7 bases; junction bases outside the gene matches: 7. Here the CDR3 DNA reads TGTGCCATCAGTGAGTCGGGGGACAGGCCCCTTGGCTACACCTTC. Amino acid sequence: CAISESGDRPLGYTF.

This clone is a singleton in its sample. This chain joins TRBV23-1 and TRBJ1-1; D perhaps matches TRBD1 (6 bases). TRBV23-1 is labeled an ORF, and its function is uncertain. The V gene lost 6 bases and the J gene lost 3 bases, with 17 bases spanning the gap. The CDR3 contains 15 residues. The DNA for the CDR3 is TGCGCCAGCAGCCGCTCCACAGGGTTCGACACTGAAGCTTTCTTT. Translated, it gives CASSRSTGFDTEAFF.

The chain recombines TRBV3-1 (or the pseudogene TRBV3-2) with TRBJ2-7, with TRBD1 as a possible D gene (5 bases). V lost 0 bases and J lost 5, with 14 bases in between. Germline V gene lookup returns CDR1 LGHDT and CDR2 YNNKEL (reference sequence). This CDR3 comprises 15 residues. As DNA, the CDR3 is TGTGCCAGCAGCCAAGATGAAGGCAGGGTCCACGAGCAGTACTTC. Residues: CASSQDEGRVHEQYF.

The chain couples TRBV7-8 to TRBJ2-2, with D unresolved. Germline V gives CDR1 SGHVS, CDR2 FQNEAQ. This CDR3 is 15 amino acids long. With 5 bases removed from V and 0 bases from J, the gap between germline ends came to 10 bases. The CDR3 region has the DNA TGTGCCAGCAGCCTACAGACCGCGAACACCGGGGAGCTGTTTTTT. Its translation is CASSLQTANTGELFF.

V and J are TRBV6-5 and TRBJ2-7; TRBD2 matches at 7 bases. The CDR3 covers 14 residues. V lost 7 bases and J lost 0; bases outside the gene matches: 6. Germline CDR1 reads MNHEY; CDR2 reads SVGAGI. CDR3 sequence reads: CASKREGYSYEQYF. CDR3 nucleotide sequence: TGTGCCAGCAAAAGGGAGGGGTACTCCTACGAGCAGTACTTC.

The chain combines TRBV7-2 with TRBJ1-6; D is possibly TRBD1 (5 bases). Trimming removed 2 bases at V and 8 bases at J, with 19 bases between. The length of the CDR3 is 17 residues. Per the germline V gene, CDR1 is SGHTA and CDR2 is FQGNSA. CDR3 nucleotide sequence: TGTGCCAGCAGCTTATTTCGCGGGACCACCTCAGATTCACCCCTCCACTTT. Translated, it gives CASSLFRGTTSDSPLHF.

V gene TRBV19 combines with J gene TRBJ2-1; 9 bases map to TRBD2. CDR1 is LNHDA, CDR2 SQIVND, per germline (reference sequence). V was pared by 7 bases and J by 1 base, with 2 bases of the junction left unmatched. The CDR3 extends over 14 amino acids. The CDR3 DNA follows: TGTGCCAGTACGAGCGGGGGGTCCTACAATGAGCAGTTCTTC. Translating it yields CASTSGGSYNEQFF.

J is TRBJ1-5 and V is TRBV6-2 or TRBV6-3; 10 nucleotides agree with TRBD1. The V and J ends lost 2 bases and 4 bases, in that order; junction bases with no gene match: 11. This CDR3 comprises 18 residues. The germline V gene encodes CDR1 MNHEY and CDR2 SVGEGT. The CDR3 DNA follows: TGTGCCAGCAGTTACCTTTTCGGGACAGGGGCGGGTAATCAGCCCCAGCATTTT. Translating gives CASSYLFGTGAGNQPQHF.

The chain links TRBV9 to TRBJ1-4; 8 nucleotides agree with TRBD1. The CDR3 extends over 16 amino acids. J lost 7 bases, V lost 0 bases, and 8 bases had no gene match. In germline, CDR1 is SGDLS, CDR2 YYNGEE. CDR3 sequence: CASSVGGQGRGEKLFF. The CDR3 coding sequence is TGTGCCAGCAGCGTAGGCGGACAGGGTAGAGGTGAAAAACTGTTTTTT.

CDR3 region: CASSLGLAGANTGELFF. The DNA for the CDR3 is TGTGCCAGCTCCCTTGGACTAGCGGGGGCAAACACCGGGGAGCTGTTTTTT. The chain carries TRBV18 and TRBJ2-2; 13 positions agree with TRBD2. V was clipped by 6 bases and J by 2 bases; unmatched bases: 6. Germline CDR1 and CDR2: KGHSH and LQKENI. The CDR3 extends over 17 amino acids.

A single count supports this clone. The CDR3 is CASSRNRDTEAFF. CDR3 sequence (DNA): TGTGCCAGCAGCCGTAACAGGGACACTGAAGCTTTCTTT. This sequence joins TRBV11-1 and TRBJ1-1; D perhaps matches TRBD1 (6 bases). The CDR3 sequence is 13 residues long. In germline, CDR1 is SGHAT, CDR2 FQDESV (reference sequence). Between the trimmed V and J ends, which lost 5 bases and 3 bases, there was a span of 10 bases.

On this clone itself: Other DNA sequences in this sample translate to the same CDR3. This chain uses TRBV4-1 with TRBJ2-2; a possible D gene is TRBD1 (5 bases). V was shortened by 0 bases and J by 0 bases, with 11 bases between the two germline ends. Germline V gives CDR1 MGHRA, CDR2 YSYEKL. The CDR3 sequence is 17 residues long. The CDR3, as DNA: TGCGCCAGCAGCCAAGACGTGGGCAGGGCGAACACCGGGGAGCTGTTTTTT. Translating it yields CASSQDVGRANTGELFF.

The chain is built from TRBV11-2 and TRBJ2-2; D is possibly TRBD1 (6 bases). In germline, CDR1 is SGHAT, CDR2 FQNNGV. This CDR3 is 15 amino acids long. With 5 bases removed from V and 0 bases from J, the gap between germline ends came to 10 bases. DNA for the CDR3: TGTGCCAGCAGCCGGAACAGGGCGAACACCGGGGAGCTGTTTTTT. It translates to CASSRNRANTGELFF.

This rearrangement joins TRBV27 to TRBJ1-2, with TRBD1 as a possible D gene (5 bases). CDR3 length: 13 amino acids. Trimming left V 8 bases short and J 5 bases short, with 15 bases between. CDR1 and CDR2 (germline): MNHEY, SMNVEV (reference sequence). The CDR3 DNA reads TGTGCCAGCGGGCAGGGTGAGTCGTATGGCTACACCTTC. Amino acid sequence: CASGQGESYGYTF.